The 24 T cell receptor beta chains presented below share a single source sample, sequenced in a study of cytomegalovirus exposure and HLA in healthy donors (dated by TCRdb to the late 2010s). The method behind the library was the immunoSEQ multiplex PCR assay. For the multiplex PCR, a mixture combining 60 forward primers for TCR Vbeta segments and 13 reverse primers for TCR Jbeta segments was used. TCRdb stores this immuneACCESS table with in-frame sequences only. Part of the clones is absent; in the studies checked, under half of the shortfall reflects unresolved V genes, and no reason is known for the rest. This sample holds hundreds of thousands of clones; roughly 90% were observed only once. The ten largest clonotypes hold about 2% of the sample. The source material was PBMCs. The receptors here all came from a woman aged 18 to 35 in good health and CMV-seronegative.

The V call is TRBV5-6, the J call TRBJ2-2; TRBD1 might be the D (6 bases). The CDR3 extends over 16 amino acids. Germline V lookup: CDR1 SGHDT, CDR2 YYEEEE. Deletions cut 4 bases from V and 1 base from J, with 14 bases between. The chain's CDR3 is CASSQLRDKNTGELFF. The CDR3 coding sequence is TGTGCCAGCAGCCAACTCCGGGACAAGAACACCGGGGAGCTGTTTTTT.

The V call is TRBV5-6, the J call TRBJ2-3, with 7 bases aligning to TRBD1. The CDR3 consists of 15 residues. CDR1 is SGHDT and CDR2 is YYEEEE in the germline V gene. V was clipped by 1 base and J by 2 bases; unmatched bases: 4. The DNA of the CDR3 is TGTGCCAGCAGCTTGAGGGGGCAGATCACAGATACGCAGTATTTT. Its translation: CASSLRGQITDTQYF. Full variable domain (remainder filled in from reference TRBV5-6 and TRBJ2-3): DAGVTQSPTHLIKTRGQQVTLRCSPKSGHDTVSWYQQALGQGPQFIFQYYEEEERQRGNFPDRFSGHQFPNYSSELNVNALLLGDSALYLCASSLRGQITDTQYFGPGTRLTVL.

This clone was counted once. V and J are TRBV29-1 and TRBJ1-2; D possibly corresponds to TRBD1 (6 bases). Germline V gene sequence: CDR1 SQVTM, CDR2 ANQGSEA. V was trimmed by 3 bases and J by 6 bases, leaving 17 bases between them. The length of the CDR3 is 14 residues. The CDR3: CSVEGGAGVNGYTF. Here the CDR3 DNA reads TGCAGCGTTGAGGGGGGGGCTGGGGTTAATGGCTACACCTTC.

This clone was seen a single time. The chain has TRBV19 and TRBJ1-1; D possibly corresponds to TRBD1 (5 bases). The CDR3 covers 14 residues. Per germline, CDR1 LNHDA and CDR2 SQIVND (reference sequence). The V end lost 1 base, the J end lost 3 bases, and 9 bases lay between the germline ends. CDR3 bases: TGTGCCAGTAGTATAGTGGGGCGGTACACTGAAGCTTTCTTT. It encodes CASSIVGRYTEAFF.

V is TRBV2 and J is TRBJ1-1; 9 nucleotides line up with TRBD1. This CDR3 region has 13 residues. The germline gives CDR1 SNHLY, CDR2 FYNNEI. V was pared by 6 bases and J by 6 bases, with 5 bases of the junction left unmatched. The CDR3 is CASRRTGESEAFF. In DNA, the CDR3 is TGTGCCAGCAGACGGACAGGGGAGTCTGAAGCTTTCTTT.

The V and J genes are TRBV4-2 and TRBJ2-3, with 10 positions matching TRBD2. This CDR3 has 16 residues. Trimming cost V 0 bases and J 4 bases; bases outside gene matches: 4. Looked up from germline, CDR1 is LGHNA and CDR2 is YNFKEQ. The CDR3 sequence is CASSQDRTSGADTQYF. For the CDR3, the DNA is TGTGCCAGCAGCCAAGATCGGACTAGCGGCGCAGATACGCAGTATTTT.

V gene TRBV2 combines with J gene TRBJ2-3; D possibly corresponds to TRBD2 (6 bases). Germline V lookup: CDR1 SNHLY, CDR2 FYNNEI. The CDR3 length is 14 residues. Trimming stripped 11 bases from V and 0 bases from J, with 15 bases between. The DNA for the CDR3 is TGTGCCTCAAGATCGGGACTCAGCACAGATACGCAGTATTTT. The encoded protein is CASRSGLSTDTQYF.

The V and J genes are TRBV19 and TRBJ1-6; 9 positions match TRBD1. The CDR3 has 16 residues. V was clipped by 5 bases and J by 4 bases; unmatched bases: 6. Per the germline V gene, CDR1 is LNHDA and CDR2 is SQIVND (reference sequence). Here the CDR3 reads CASSPGQGGYNSPLHF. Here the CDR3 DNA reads TGTGCCAGTAGTCCGGGACAGGGAGGTTATAATTCACCCCTCCACTTT.

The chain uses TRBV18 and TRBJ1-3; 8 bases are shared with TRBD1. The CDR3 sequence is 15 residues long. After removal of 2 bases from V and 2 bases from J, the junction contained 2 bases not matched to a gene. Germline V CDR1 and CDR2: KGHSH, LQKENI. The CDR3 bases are TGTGCCAGCTCACCAAGGGACAGGCCTGGAAACACCATATATTTT. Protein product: CASSPRDRPGNTIYF. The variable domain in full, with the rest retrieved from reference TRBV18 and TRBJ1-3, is NAGVMQNPRHLVRRRGQEARLRCSPMKGHSHVYWYRQLPEEGLKFMVYLQKENIIDESGMPKERFSAEFPKEGPSILRIQQVVRGDSAAYFCASSPRDRPGNTIYFGEGSWLTVV.

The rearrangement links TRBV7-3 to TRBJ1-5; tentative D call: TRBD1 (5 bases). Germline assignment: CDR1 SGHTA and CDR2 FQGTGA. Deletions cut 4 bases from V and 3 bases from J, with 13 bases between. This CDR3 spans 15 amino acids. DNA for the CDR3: TGTGCCAGCAGCTGGCGGGGACTTCTCAATCAGCCCCAGCATTTT. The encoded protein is CASSWRGLLNQPQHF. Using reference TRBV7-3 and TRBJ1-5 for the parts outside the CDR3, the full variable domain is GAGVSQTPSNKVTEKGKYVELRCDPISGHTALYWYRQSLGQGPEFLIYFQGTGAADDSGLPNDRFFAVRPEGSVSTLKIQRTERGDSAVYLCASSWRGLLNQPQHFGDGTRLSIL.

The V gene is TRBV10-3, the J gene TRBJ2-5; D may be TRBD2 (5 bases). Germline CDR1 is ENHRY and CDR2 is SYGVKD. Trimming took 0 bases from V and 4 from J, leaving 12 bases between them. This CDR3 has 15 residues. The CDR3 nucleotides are TGTGCCATCAGTGAGTCGATTGGTCGGGGAGAGACCCAGTACTTC. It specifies CAISESIGRGETQYF.

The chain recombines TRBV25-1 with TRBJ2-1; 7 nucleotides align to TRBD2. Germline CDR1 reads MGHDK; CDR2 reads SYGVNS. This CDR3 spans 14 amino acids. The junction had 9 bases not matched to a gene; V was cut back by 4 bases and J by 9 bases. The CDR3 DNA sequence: TGTGCCAGCAGTGCGGATGGACTAGGGGCTGAGCAGTTCTTC. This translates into CASSADGLGAEQFF.

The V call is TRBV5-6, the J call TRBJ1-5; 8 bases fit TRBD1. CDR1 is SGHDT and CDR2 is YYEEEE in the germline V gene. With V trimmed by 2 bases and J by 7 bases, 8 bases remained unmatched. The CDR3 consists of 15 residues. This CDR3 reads CASSFGQGAGQPQHF. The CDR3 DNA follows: TGTGCCAGCAGCTTCGGCCAGGGGGCCGGACAGCCCCAGCATTTT.

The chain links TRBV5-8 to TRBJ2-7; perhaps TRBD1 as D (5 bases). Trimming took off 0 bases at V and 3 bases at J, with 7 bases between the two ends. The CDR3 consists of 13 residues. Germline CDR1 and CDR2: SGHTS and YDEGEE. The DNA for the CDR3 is TGTGCCAGCAGCTTGGAGACAGTCTACGAGCAGTACTTC. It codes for CASSLETVYEQYF. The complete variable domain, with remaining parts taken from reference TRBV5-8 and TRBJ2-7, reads EAGVTQSPTHLIKTRGQQATLRCSPISGHTSVYWYQQALGLGLQFLLWYDEGEERNRGNFPPRFSGRQFPNYSSELNVNALELEDSALYLCASSLETVYEQYFGPGTRLTVT.

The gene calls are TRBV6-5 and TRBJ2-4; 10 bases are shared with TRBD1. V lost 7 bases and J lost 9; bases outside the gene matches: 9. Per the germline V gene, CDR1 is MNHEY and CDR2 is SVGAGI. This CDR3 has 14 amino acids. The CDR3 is CASTPTGGNPIQYF. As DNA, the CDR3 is TGTGCCAGCACCCCGACAGGGGGCAACCCCATTCAGTACTTC.

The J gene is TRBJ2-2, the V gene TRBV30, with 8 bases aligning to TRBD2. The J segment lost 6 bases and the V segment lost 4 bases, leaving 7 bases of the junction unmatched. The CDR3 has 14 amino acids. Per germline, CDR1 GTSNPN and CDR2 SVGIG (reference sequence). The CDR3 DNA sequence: TGTGCCTGGATTAAGCGGGGGTTTGCCGGGGAGCTGTTTTTT. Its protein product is CAWIKRGFAGELFF.

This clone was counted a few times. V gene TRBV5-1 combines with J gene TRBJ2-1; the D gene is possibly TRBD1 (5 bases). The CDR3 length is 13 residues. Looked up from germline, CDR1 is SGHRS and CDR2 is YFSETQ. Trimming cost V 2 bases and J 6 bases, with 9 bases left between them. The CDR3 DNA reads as TGCGCCAGCAGCTTAGACAGCCGCAATGAGCAGTTCTTC. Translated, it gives CASSLDSRNEQFF.

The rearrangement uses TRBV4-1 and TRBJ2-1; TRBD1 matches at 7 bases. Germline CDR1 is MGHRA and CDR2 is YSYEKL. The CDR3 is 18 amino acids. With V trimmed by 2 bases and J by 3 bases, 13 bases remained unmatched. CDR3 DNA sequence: TGCGCCAGCAGCCAAACCCAAGGGGGCCCCAACCTCTACAATGAGCAGTTCTTC. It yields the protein CASSQTQGGPNLYNEQFF.

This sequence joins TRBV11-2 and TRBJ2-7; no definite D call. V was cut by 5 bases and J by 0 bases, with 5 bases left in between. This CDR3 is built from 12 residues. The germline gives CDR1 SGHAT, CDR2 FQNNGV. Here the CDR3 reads CASSASSYEQYF. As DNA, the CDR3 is TGTGCCAGCAGCGCTAGCTCCTACGAGCAGTACTTC.

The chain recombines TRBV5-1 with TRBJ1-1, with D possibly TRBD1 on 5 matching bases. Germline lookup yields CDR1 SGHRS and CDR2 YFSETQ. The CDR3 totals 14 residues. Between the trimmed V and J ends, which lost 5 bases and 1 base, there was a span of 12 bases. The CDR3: CASSWGGKNTEAFF. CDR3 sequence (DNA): TGCGCCAGCAGTTGGGGGGGTAAGAACACTGAAGCTTTCTTT.

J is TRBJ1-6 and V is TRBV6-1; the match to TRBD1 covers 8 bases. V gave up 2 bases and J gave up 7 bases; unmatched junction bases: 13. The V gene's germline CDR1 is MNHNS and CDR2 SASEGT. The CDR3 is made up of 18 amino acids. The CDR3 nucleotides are TGTGCCAGCAGTGAATCGGCAGGGGGCAGATTATGGAATTCACCCCTCCACTTT. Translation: CASSESAGGRLWNSPLHF.

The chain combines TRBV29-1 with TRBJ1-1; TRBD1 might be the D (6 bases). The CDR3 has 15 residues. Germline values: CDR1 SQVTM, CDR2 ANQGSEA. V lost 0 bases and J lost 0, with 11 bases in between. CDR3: CSVEDWGTLNTEAFF. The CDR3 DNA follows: TGCAGCGTTGAAGATTGGGGGACACTGAACACTGAAGCTTTCTTT.

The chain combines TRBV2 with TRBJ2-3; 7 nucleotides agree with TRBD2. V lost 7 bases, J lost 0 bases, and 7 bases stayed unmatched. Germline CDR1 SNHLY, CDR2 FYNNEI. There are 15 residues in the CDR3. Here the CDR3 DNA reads TGTGCCAGCACAGGGAGCGGGGTGAGCACAGATACGCAGTATTTT. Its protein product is CASTGSGVSTDTQYF.

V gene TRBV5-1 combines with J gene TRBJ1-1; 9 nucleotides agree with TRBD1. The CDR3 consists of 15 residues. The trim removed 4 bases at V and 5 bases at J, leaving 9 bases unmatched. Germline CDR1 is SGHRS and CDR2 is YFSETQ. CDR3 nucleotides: TGCGCCAGCAGCCTCCGGGACAGGGTAGGAACTGAAGCTTTCTTT. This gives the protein CASSLRDRVGTEAFF.